This T cell receptor beta chain is drawn from a study of T cells in localized non-small cell lung cancer (TCRdb year 2020). At the level of the whole study: T cell repertoires of about 230 early-stage NSCLC patients were analyzed, with tumors being compared against uninvolved tumor-adjacent lungs. The cohort comprised roughly 240 treatment-naïve NSCLC patients with resected, localized lung tumors. The mean age of the NSCLC patients was 50 to 85 years, with 130 or so men and 85 to 110 women. Overall study outcomes, separate from this receptor: A median of 57 of the top 100 tumor clones turned up in the paired uninvolved adjacent lung, and 25 to 35 of those clones also ranked among the top 100 of that same adjacent lung. Uninvolved tumor-adjacent lung showed the highest T cell clonality, higher than tumor, which suggests more focused antigenic responses in the uninvolved tumor-adjacent lung. Longer overall survival was associated with higher T cell density in blood, whereas shorter survival was associated with higher clonality in adjacent lung. Because multi-region tumor sequencing was not done, intratumor heterogeneity could not be ruled out. Because the study design was exploratory, TCR variables were selected using unadjusted p-values without false-discovery rate correction.

V loses 6 bases of germline sequence and J loses 2 bases, and the interval between the two ends is 10 bases. The germline V gene gives CDR1 as MNHEY and CDR2 as SVGAGI. The CDR3, from cysteine to phenylalanine, totals 13 residues. The DNA shown is the 39-base CDR3, in frame from base 1. The immunoSEQ Assay was used to sequence TCR beta CDR3 regions from DNA. Under the source paper's analysis protocol: To compute T cell density, TCR beta template counts were normalized to usable DNA, which was estimated by amplifying housekeeping genes. Richness was estimated with the preseqR package, extrapolating to 400,000 templates for PBMC samples and 120,000 templates for tissue samples. Clonality was defined as one minus Pielou's evenness. Differential abundance testing on productive amino-acid clonotypes, with a minimum total count of 5 and an alpha of 0.1, was used to identify tissue-enriched TCRs. The Jaccard Index and the Morisita Overlap Index were used to measure repertoire overlap between compartments. GLIPH grouped TCR beta CDR3s together with public tetramer-defined viral CDR3s, and a viral motif had to include at least three viral sequences and show V-gene enrichment. The source is immuneACCESS, and TCRdb retained only in-frame sequences with V and J called. Part of the clones is not carried over; for the studies checked, unresolved V genes explain less than half of this, and the remainder is unexplained. That table gives V, J and clone size, and the DNA gave D and trimming. This sample gives about 43,000 clones in total; 90% to 95% of them show up just once. The biggest ten clones account for roughly a tenth of the sample.

A remark on this clone: The target of this receptor is not known. No much larger clonotype is one base removed from it; base qualities were not supplied.

At diagnosis, peripheral blood, uninvolved tumor-adjacent lung and tumor were collected and stored as a combination of fresh-frozen and FFPE material. For TCR repertoire profiling, blood samples were analyzed as peripheral blood mononuclear cells. The rearranged segments are TRBV6-5 and TRBJ2-5; no D gene is confidently identified. Sequences were derived from PBMCs, sampled before any cancer treatment. This receptor was taken from a woman aged 35-70 years with stage II lung adenocarcinoma. The CDR3 sequence is CASSRTLQETQYF. The DNA reads as follows: TGTGCCAGCAGCCGTACCCTACAAGAGACCCAGTACTTC.